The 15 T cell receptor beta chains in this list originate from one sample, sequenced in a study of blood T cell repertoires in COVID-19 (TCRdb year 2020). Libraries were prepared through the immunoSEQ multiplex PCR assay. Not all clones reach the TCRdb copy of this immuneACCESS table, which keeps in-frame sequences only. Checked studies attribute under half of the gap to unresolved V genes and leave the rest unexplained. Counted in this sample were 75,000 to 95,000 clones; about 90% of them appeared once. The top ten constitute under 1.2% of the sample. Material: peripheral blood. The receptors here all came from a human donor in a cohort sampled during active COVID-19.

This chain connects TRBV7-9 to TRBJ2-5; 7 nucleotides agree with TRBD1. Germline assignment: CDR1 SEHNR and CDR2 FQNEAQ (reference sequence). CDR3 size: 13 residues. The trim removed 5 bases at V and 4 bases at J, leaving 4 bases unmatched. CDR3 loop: CASSLDRAETQYF. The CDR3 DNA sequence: TGTGCCAGCAGCCTCGACAGGGCAGAGACCCAGTACTTC.

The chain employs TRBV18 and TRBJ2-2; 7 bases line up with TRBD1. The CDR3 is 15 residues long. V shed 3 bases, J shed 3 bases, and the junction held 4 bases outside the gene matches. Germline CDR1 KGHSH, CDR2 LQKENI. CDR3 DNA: TGTGCCAGCTCACCTTATCAGGGGGACACCGGGGAGCTGTTTTTT. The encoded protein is CASSPYQGDTGELFF.

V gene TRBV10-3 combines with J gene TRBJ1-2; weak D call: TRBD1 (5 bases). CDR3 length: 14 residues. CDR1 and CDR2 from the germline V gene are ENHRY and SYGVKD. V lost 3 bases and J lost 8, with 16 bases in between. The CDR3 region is CAISDGREVEGYTF. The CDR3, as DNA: TGTGCCATCAGTGACGGCAGGGAAGTGGAAGGCTACACCTTC.

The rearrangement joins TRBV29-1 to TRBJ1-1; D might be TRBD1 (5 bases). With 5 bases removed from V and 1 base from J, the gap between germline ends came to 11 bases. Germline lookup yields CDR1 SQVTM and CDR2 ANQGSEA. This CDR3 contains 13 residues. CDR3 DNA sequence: TGCAGCGTTTCAGGGTCCGCGAACACTGAAGCTTTCTTT. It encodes CSVSGSANTEAFF.

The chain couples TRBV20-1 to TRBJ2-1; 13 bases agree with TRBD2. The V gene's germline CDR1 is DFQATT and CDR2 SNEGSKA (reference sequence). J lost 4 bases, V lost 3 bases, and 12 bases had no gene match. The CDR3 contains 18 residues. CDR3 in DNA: TGCAGTGCTAGTCACCGGACTAGCGGGAGCCACATTTACAATGAGCAGTTCTTC. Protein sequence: CSASHRTSGSHIYNEQFF.

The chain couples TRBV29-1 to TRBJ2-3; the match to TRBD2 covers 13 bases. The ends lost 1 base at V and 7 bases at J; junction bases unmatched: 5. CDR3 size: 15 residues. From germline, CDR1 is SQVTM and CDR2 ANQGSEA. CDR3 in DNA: TGCAGCGTTGAAGGTACTAGCGGGAGGGAATATACGCAGTATTTT. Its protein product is CSVEGTSGREYTQYF.

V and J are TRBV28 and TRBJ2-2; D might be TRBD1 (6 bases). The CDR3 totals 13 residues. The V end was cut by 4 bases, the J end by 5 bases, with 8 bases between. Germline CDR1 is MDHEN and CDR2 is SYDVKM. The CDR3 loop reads CASSSGETGELFF. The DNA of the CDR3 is TGTGCCAGCAGTTCAGGGGAAACCGGGGAGCTGTTTTTT.

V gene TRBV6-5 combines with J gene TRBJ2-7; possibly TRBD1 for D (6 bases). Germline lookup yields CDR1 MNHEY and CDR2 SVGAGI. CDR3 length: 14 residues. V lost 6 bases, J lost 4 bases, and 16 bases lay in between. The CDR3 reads CASRFRDTFYEQYF. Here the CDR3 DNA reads TGTGCCAGCAGGTTCCGGGACACCTTTTACGAGCAGTACTTC.

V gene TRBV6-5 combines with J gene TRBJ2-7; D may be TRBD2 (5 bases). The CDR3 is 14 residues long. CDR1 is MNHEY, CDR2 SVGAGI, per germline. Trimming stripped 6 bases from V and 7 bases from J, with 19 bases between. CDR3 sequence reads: CASSFRPPPGEQYF. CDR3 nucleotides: TGTGCCAGCAGCTTTCGTCCCCCCCCGGGGGAGCAGTACTTC.

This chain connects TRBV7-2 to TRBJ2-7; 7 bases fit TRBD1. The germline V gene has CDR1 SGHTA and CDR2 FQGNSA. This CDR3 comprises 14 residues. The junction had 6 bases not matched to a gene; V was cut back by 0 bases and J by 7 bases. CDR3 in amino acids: CASSLATQGREQYF. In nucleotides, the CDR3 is TGTGCCAGCAGCTTAGCCACACAGGGGCGGGAGCAGTACTTC.

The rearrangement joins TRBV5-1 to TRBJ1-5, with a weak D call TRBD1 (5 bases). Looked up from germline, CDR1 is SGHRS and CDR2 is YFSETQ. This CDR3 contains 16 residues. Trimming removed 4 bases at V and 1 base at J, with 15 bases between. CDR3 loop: CASSPEGLLSNQPQHF. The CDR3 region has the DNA TGCGCCAGCAGCCCGGAGGGACTTTTGAGCAATCAGCCCCAGCATTTT.

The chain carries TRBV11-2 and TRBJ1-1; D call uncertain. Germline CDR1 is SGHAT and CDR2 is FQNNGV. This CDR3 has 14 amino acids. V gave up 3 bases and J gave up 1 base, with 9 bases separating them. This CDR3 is CASSFAEGNTEAFF. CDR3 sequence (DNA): TGTGCCAGCAGCTTTGCTGAGGGGAACACTGAAGCTTTCTTT. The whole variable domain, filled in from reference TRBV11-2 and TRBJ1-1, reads EAGVAQSPRYKIIEKRQSVAFWCNPISGHATLYWYQQILGQGPKLLIQFQNNGVVDDSQLPKDRFSAERLKGVDSTLKIQPAKLEDSAVYLCASSFAEGNTEAFFGQGTRLTVV.

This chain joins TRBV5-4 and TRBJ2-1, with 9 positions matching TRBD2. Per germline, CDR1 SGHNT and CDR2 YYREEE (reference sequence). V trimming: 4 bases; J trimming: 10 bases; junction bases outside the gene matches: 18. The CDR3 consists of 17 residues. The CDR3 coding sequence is TGTGCCAGCAGCCCGGACGGACTAGCGAGCCGGTTAGGAGAGCAGTTCTTC. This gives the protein CASSPDGLASRLGEQFF. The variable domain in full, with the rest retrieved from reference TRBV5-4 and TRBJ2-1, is ETGVTQSPTHLIKTRGQQVTLRCSSQSGHNTVSWYQQALGQGPQFIFQYYREEENGRGNFPPRFSGLQFPNYSSELNVNALELDDSALYLCASSPDGLASRLGEQFFGPGTRLTVL.

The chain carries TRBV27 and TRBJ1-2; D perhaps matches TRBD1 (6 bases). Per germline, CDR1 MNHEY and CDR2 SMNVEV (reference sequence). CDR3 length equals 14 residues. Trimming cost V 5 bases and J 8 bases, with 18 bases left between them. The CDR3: CASSLGPGGGGYTF. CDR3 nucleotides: TGTGCCAGCAGTCTGGGACCGGGGGGGGGCGGCTACACCTTC.

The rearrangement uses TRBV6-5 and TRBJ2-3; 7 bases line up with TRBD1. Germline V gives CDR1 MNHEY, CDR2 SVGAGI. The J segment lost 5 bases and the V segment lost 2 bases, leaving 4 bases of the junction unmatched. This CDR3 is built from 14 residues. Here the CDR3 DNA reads TGTGCCAGCAGTTACACACAGGGGAGAGATACGCAGTATTTT. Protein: CASSYTQGRDTQYF.